One sample yielded the 25 T cell receptor beta chains listed below, sequenced in a study of CD8+CD57+ T cells in acquired aplastic anemia listed by TCRdb under 2018. The sequencer listed for this sample is Illumina HiSeq 2000. TCR beta VDJ combination and CDR3 sequence profiling used genomic DNA as the template. TCRdb reanalyzed the raw reads on its own, using fastp at Q25 for trimming and MiXCR for clone calling, and kept in-frame beta chains. Records with the same CDR3 protein are collapsed into one entry carrying the most frequent genes and DNA. Across this sample there are approximately 160,000 distinct CDR3 sequences, with around half seen only once. The biggest ten clones account for roughly 3.5% of the sample. Flow cytometry had shown CD8+CD57+ cell expansion in the patients selected for sequencing. Sequencing was done on a sample of sorted CD4+, CD8+, or CD8+CD57+ T cells (not recorded which) from PBMCs. The receptors shown here come from a human donor with aplastic anemia.

There are many counts of this clonotype. The chain combines TRBV7-2 with TRBJ2-5; 9 nucleotides agree with TRBD1. The CDR3 has 16 amino acids. Germline V CDR1 and CDR2: SGHTA, FQGNSA. V lost 5 bases to trimming and J lost 5 bases; unmatched junction nucleotides: 12. In nucleotides, the CDR3 is TGTGCCAGCAGCCTCAGGGGGACAGGGACGGGGGAGACCCAGTACTTC. Its protein product is CASSLRGTGTGETQYF.

This chain connects TRBV10-3 to TRBJ2-3; no clear D gene. CDR1 and CDR2 from the germline V gene are ENHRY and SYGVKD. V shed 0 bases and J shed 3 bases, with 7 bases lying between them. This CDR3 is 14 amino acids long. CDR3 nucleotides: TGTGCCATCAGTGAGTCGAGTGGAACAGATACGCAGTATTTT. The encoded protein is CAISESSGTDTQYF.

The chain combines TRBV15 with TRBJ2-7; tentative D call: TRBD1 (6 bases). This CDR3 is built from 16 residues. Trimming stripped 2 bases from V and 3 bases from J, with 17 bases between. CDR1 is LNHNV and CDR2 is YYDKDF in the germline V gene (reference sequence). CDR3 nucleotide sequence: TGTGCCACCAGCAGACCCGACAGGATTCGACTCTACGAGCAGTACTTC. Translated: CATSRPDRIRLYEQYF.

This clonotype was observed a few times. The V call is TRBV5-8, the J call TRBJ1-2; 7 nucleotides agree with TRBD1. Germline lookup yields CDR1 SGHTS and CDR2 YDEGEE. The CDR3 has 15 residues. Unmatched junction bases numbered 9, after V lost 3 bases and J lost 4 bases. Here the CDR3 DNA reads TGTGCCAGCAGCTCTGTAGGGACAGATATCTATGGCTACACCTTC. It yields the protein CASSSVGTDIYGYTF.

This clonotype was counted a few times. The chain recombines TRBV29-1 with TRBJ1-1; 8 nucleotides align to TRBD1. Germline CDR1 reads SQVTM; CDR2 reads ANQGSEA. This CDR3 comprises 13 residues. V was clipped by 7 bases and J by 4 bases; unmatched bases: 8. CDR3 DNA sequence: TGCAGCGGACGAGGACAGGGAATCACTGAAGCTTTCTTT. Its translation: CSGRGQGITEAFF.

This clonotype was seen repeatedly, ten times or more. The chain couples TRBV11-2 to TRBJ2-7, with TRBD2 identical over 12 bases. V lost 0 bases and J lost 3; bases outside the gene matches: 3. Germline CDR1 reads SGHAT; CDR2 reads FQNNGV. This CDR3 region has 16 residues. CDR3 bases: TGTGCCAGCAGCTTAGACACTAGCGGGAGGAACTACGAGCAGTACGTC. Protein product: CASSLDTSGRNYEQYV.

The chain employs TRBV5-1 and TRBJ2-3; 9 positions agree with TRBD1. The CDR3 spans 15 residues. V was pared by 3 bases and J by 5 bases, with 7 bases of the junction left unmatched. CDR1 is SGHRS and CDR2 is YFSETQ in the germline V gene. For the CDR3, the DNA is TGCGCCAGCAGCTCCACAGGGGGCGCGAAAGATACGCAGTATTTT. Translated: CASSSTGGAKDTQYF.

This clonotype was counted ten times or more. The chain joins TRBV5-1 to TRBJ2-7, with 7 bases fitting TRBD2. The CDR3 covers 17 residues. Germline lookup yields CDR1 SGHRS and CDR2 YFSETQ. The V segment lost 2 bases and the J segment 11 bases; nucleotides outside the gene matches: 22. The DNA for the CDR3 is TGCGCCAGCAGCTTTAGTCTGTCTAGCGGCGTTTCTGAGGTGGAGTACTTC. This translates into CASSFSLSSGVSEVEYF.

The chain is built from TRBV7-9 and TRBJ2-7; 11 bases match TRBD2. The CDR3 has 14 residues. With 5 bases clipped from V and 4 bases from J, the junction kept 4 bases outside the gene matches. Germline CDR1 is SEHNR and CDR2 is FQNEAQ (reference sequence). The CDR3 sequence is CASSVGLAAYEQYV. The CDR3 DNA follows: TGTGCCAGCAGCGTGGGACTAGCGGCATACGAGCAGTACGTC.

The gene calls are TRBV25-1 and TRBJ2-2; maybe TRBD2 (5 bases). The CDR3 consists of 14 residues. V was cut by 5 bases and J by 3 bases, with 10 bases left in between. Germline assignment: CDR1 MGHDK and CDR2 SYGVNS. CDR3 coding DNA: TGTGCCAGCAGTTCCCCCGGGGACACCGGGGAGCTGTTTTTT. Translated, it gives CASSSPGDTGELFF.

This clonotype was counted a few times. The chain joins TRBV12-3 or TRBV12-4 to TRBJ1-6; D is undetermined. This CDR3 spans 13 amino acids. V was cut by 6 bases and J by 8 bases, with 11 bases left in between. The CDR3 spells CASRGLRDSPLHF. The CDR3 DNA reads TGTGCCAGCAGGGGGTTGAGGGATTCACCCCTCCACTTT.

As regards this clonotype: The conserved final phenylalanine or tryptophan is absent from the CDR3, which likely points to a read error. CDR3 protein: CASREDRGGNTIYL. The CDR3 DNA reads TGCGCCAGCAGGGAGGACAGGGGTGGAAACACCATATATCTT. V gene TRBV10-1 combines with J gene TRBJ1-3, with 9 nucleotides matching TRBD1. The CDR3 totals 14 residues. Germline V lookup: CDR1 WNHNN, CDR2 SYGVQD (reference sequence). Germline trimming cut 6 bases from V and 3 bases from J; bases unmatched to any gene: 3.

CDR3 nucleotides: TGTGCCACCAGCAGAGGACAGGGGGCGGGTATTGGCTACACCTTC. Translating gives CATSRGQGAGIGYTF. This chain joins TRBV15 and TRBJ1-2, with 10 bases identical to TRBD1. Germline V gives CDR1 LNHNV, CDR2 YYDKDF (reference sequence). The CDR3 spans 15 residues. Trimming at V came to 1 base and at J to 7 bases, leaving 6 bases not matched to a gene.

The chain uses TRBV5-6 and TRBJ1-6, with 7 bases matching TRBD1. The CDR3 is made up of 15 amino acids. Trimming at V came to 0 bases and at J to 13 bases, leaving 10 bases not matched to a gene. Germline lookup yields CDR1 SGHDT and CDR2 YYEEEE. The CDR3, as DNA: TGTGCCAGCAGCTTGGGCGGGGGACAGCGATCCCCCCTCCACTTT. This encodes CASSLGGGQRSPLHF.

The gene calls are TRBV25-1 and TRBJ2-2; possibly TRBD1 for D (6 bases). The V and J ends lost 6 bases and 8 bases respectively, with 10 bases between them. The germline gives CDR1 MGHDK, CDR2 SYGVNS. This CDR3 spans 12 amino acids. The CDR3 DNA follows: TGTGCCAGCAGCACCGGGACAGGGGAGCTGTTTTTT. Amino acids: CASSTGTGELFF.

This clonotype showed up just a few times. V usage is TRBV9 and J usage is TRBJ2-7; D is unresolved. The V gene lost 2 bases and the J gene lost 1 base, with 7 bases spanning the gap. The CDR3 consists of 13 residues. The germline V gene has CDR1 SGDLS and CDR2 YYNGEE. The CDR3 here is CASSVTESYEQYF. As DNA, the CDR3 is TGTGCCAGCAGCGTTACAGAGTCCTACGAGCAGTACTTC.

In this sample, this clonotype turned up a few times. The chain has TRBV25-1 and TRBJ2-7; 7 positions match TRBD1. The V gene end was trimmed by 3 bases and the J gene end by 2 bases; junction bases not matched to a gene: 7. This CDR3 is built from 15 residues. Looked up from germline, CDR1 is MGHDK and CDR2 is SYGVNS. In nucleotides, the CDR3 is TGTGCCAGCAGTGATATGACAGGGAACCCCTACGAGCAGTACTTC. It is translated as CASSDMTGNPYEQYF.

The genes are TRBV2 and TRBJ1-2; no definite D call. The ends were cut back, 5 bases at V and 3 bases at J, with 16 bases in the middle. Germline assignment: CDR1 SNHLY and CDR2 FYNNEI. The CDR3 runs to 15 residues. CDR3 DNA sequence: TGTGCCAGCAGTTTATTGGCGGGAGAGGACTATGGCTACACCTTC. It specifies CASSLLAGEDYGYTF.

This clonotype has more than one count but fewer than ten. V is TRBV2 and J is TRBJ1-4; maybe TRBD1 (5 bases). The germline gives CDR1 SNHLY, CDR2 FYNNEI. V lost 6 bases, J lost 5 bases, and 16 bases lay in between. The CDR3 extends over 15 amino acids. CDR3 amino acids: CASRRSGTVNEKLFF. The CDR3 DNA reads as TGTGCCAGCAGGAGATCCGGGACGGTGAATGAAAAACTGTTTTTT.

The V gene is TRBV12-3 or TRBV12-4, the J gene TRBJ1-5; 9 bases match TRBD1. This CDR3 spans 13 amino acids. The junction had 7 bases not matched to a gene; V was cut back by 10 bases and J by 6 bases. The DNA for the CDR3 is TGTGCCATCAGCGGACAGGGGAGTCAGCCCCAGCATTTT. This gives the protein CAISGQGSQPQHF.

The chain employs TRBV6-2 or TRBV6-3 and TRBJ2-5; 13 positions agree with TRBD2. Per the germline V gene, CDR1 is MNHEY and CDR2 is SVGEGT. Trimming removed 5 bases from V and 5 bases from J; junction bases left unmatched: 11. The CDR3 contains 17 residues. DNA of the CDR3: TGTGCCAGCAGTAAATCGGGACTAGCGGGGAACCTGGAGACCCAGTACTTC. Protein: CASSKSGLAGNLETQYF.

This clonotype was observed many times. The chain carries TRBV19 and TRBJ1-5; D call uncertain. Trimming took off 0 bases at V and 7 bases at J, with 16 bases between the two ends. CDR1 is LNHDA, CDR2 SQIVND, per germline (reference sequence). There are 16 residues in the CDR3. CDR3 region: CASSIDLRKERQPQHF. CDR3 DNA: TGTGCCAGTAGTATAGATCTCCGTAAGGAGCGACAGCCCCAGCATTTT.

This clonotype was counted at least ten times. The chain joins TRBV20-1 to TRBJ2-5; D is possibly TRBD2 (6 bases). The ends were cut back, 3 bases at V and 2 bases at J, with 13 bases in the middle. Germline-derived CDR1 and CDR2 are DFQATT and SNEGSKA (reference sequence). The CDR3 extends over 14 amino acids. CDR3 loop: CSARTASAQETQYF. As DNA, the CDR3 is TGCAGTGCTAGGACAGCTAGCGCACAAGAGACCCAGTACTTC.

This chain connects TRBV19 to TRBJ1-1; D not resolved. The V gene lost 3 bases and the J gene lost 7 bases, with 12 bases spanning the gap. Germline V gives CDR1 LNHDA, CDR2 SQIVND (reference sequence). The length of the CDR3 is 13 residues. The CDR3, as DNA: TGTGCCAGTAGTATGTTTGTGGGAATTGAAGCTTTCTTT. As protein: CASSMFVGIEAFF.

The chain joins TRBV25-1 to TRBJ2-7; D is possibly TRBD1 or TRBD2 (6 bases each). The CDR3 length is 17 residues. V was trimmed by 5 bases and J by 4 bases, leaving 24 bases between them. The germline V gene encodes CDR1 MGHDK and CDR2 SYGVNS. The CDR3 region has the DNA TGTGCCAGCAGTTACTCGATAGGTAGGGGGGCCAGGTACGAGCAGTACTTC. Encoded protein: CASSYSIGRGARYEQYF.